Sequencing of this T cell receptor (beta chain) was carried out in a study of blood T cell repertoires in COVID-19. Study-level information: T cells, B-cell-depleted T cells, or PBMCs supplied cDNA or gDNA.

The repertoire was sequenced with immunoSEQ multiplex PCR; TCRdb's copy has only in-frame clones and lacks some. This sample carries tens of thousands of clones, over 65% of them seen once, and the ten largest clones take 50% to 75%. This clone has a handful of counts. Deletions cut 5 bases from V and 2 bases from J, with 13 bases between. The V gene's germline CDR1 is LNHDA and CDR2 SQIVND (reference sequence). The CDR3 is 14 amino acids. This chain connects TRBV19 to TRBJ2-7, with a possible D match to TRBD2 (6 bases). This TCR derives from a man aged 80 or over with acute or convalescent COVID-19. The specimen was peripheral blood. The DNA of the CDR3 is TGTGCCAGTAGTTTCTGGCCGGGGGCCTACGAGCAGTACTTC. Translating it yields CASSFWPGAYEQYF.